The clone carrying this TCR beta chain was observed a handful of times. Donors came from a validation cohort of 95 to 150 subjects, distinct from the first 666-subject cohort. This sample was included in a study of cytomegalovirus exposure and HLA in healthy donors. From germline, CDR1 is SNHLY and CDR2 FYNNEI. This CDR3 comprises 12 residues. V dropped 8 bases and J dropped 5 bases, with 13 bases sitting between them. Method: immunoSEQ multiplex PCR; TCRdb's copy keeps in-frame clones and lacks some. Seen here are about 120,000 clones, 85% to 90% observed once, and the top ten hold 1.4%. The TCR sequence derives from a woman under 40 in good health and CMV-seropositive. This sequence joins TRBV2 and TRBJ2-7, with a weak D call TRBD1 (6 bases). The sample consisted of PBMCs. CDR3 sequence: CASAQGLHEQYF. CDR3 coding DNA: TGTGCCAGCGCTCAGGGGTTACACGAGCAGTACTTC.